The 3 T cell receptor beta chains reported below all come from one sample, sequenced in a study of T cells in Graves' hyperthyroidism and ophthalmopathy. RNA transcripts provided the source from which TCR beta CDR3 regions were amplified. With the HTBI primer set, the TCR CDR3 went through a first round of RT-PCR. TCRdb re-called the multiplex PCR reads with MiXCR, one entry per CDR3 protein. The sample has about 460,000 distinct CDR3 sequences; about 20% are singletons. Sequences were obtained from blood. These receptors came from an older woman with Graves' ophthalmopathy.

This chain uses TRBV6-1 with TRBJ2-3; TRBD2 matches at 14 bases. The CDR3 length is 19 residues. V was clipped by 6 bases and J by 1 base; unmatched bases: 12. Looked up from germline, CDR1 is MNHNS and CDR2 is SASEGT. CDR3 region: CASRRTSGRWGGGTDTQYF. In nucleotides, the CDR3 is TGTGCCAGCAGAAGGACTAGCGGGAGGTGGGGGGGTGGCACAGATACGCAGTATTTT.

The chain employs TRBV5-1 and TRBJ2-3; D gene uncertain. With 7 bases removed from V and 1 base from J, the gap between germline ends came to 13 bases. Germline values: CDR1 SGHRS, CDR2 YFSETQ. The length of the CDR3 is 14 residues. The CDR3 loop is CASSSGPGTDTQYF. CDR3 sequence (DNA): TGCGCCAGCTCCTCCGGCCCGGGCACAGATACGCAGTATTTT.

The chain employs TRBV6-1 and TRBJ2-7, with D unclear. From germline, CDR1 is MNHNS and CDR2 SASEGT. The CDR3 contains 11 residues. The ends were cut back, 2 bases at V and 8 bases at J, with 7 bases in the middle. The chain's CDR3 is CASSEPLQQYF. CDR3 DNA sequence: TGTGCCAGCAGTGAACCCCTACAGCAGTACTTC.